The rows below give T cell receptor beta chains drawn from one sample of a study of identical twins. TCRdb analysed the 5' RACE reads with MiXCR anew, one entry per CDR3 protein. The data hold 750,000 to 950,000 distinct CDR3 sequences, with roughly an eighth observed a single time. These data were also reused for a study on yellow fever vaccine responses in identical twins.

The specimen sequenced was PBMCs. The receptors come from a young woman in good health. CDR3s leave out the opening cysteine and the closing phenylalanine or tryptophan.

V	J	CDR3
TRBV12-3/TRBV12-4	TRBJ2-1	ASSPSMGEQF
TRBV5-1	TRBJ2-2	ASSPGPSDGELF
TRBV20-1	TRBJ2-3	SAYIGTSGGSLDTQY
TRBV18	TRBJ2-2	ASSPSGTSWTGELF
TRBV5-1	TRBJ1-1	ASSSKTANTEAF
TRBV7-2	TRBJ2-3	ASSLAASRGLAGTTDTQY
TRBV6-1	TRBJ1-6	ASTGPRGVGSPLH
TRBV12-3/TRBV12-4	TRBJ2-3	ASSDREGDTQY
TRBV2	TRBJ2-4	ASSRLAGADVLAKNIQY
TRBV12-3/TRBV12-4	TRBJ1-5	ASSFVGLNQPQH
TRBV5-5	TRBJ2-5	ASSFGGSIIQETQY
TRBV20-1	TRBJ2-5	SAKTGGDETQY
TRBV24-1	TRBJ2-7	ATSDLSEQY
TRBV29-1	TRBJ2-1	SVSTSGTLFGEQF
TRBV5-4	TRBJ2-5	ASSARSKPKETQY
TRBV11-2	TRBJ1-1	ASSPYTEAF
TRBV4-1	TRBJ1-1	ASSQGRDRGGTEAF
TRBV5-1	TRBJ2-2	ASSWTVNTGELF
TRBV2	TRBJ2-3	ASSEQAASGGDTQY
TRBV10-3	TRBJ2-6	AISGELQGTGANVLT
TRBV5-5	TRBJ2-7	ASSLVSQAEQY
TRBV20-1	TRBJ2-1	SATKLSSYNEQF
TRBV27	TRBJ2-7	ASRSLDGYYEQY
TRBV28	TRBJ1-4	ASSEQGEVEKLF
TRBV12-3/TRBV12-4	TRBJ2-2	ASSLQGFETGELF
TRBV2	TRBJ2-3	ASRTLGGPTDTQY
TRBV12-3/TRBV12-4	TRBJ2-1	ASSPGTGPNEQF
TRBV4-1	TRBJ1-1	ASSQDRGSRAF
TRBV6-4	TRBJ2-2	ASSDGNTGELF
TRBV14	TRBJ2-1	ASSPMGLAGYYNEQF
TRBV20-1	TRBJ2-7	SARRREVYEQY
TRBV27	TRBJ1-1	ASISMGQGMNTEAF
TRBV6-5	TRBJ1-1	ASSYERTTEAF
TRBV7-8	TRBJ1-1	ASSLRTGVVANTEAF
TRBV29-1	TRBJ1-2	SVSTGGWGYT
TRBV2	TRBJ2-6	ASRRTSGGSGANVLT
TRBV27	TRBJ2-7	ASSLAASLYEQY
TRBV4-1	TRBJ2-2	ASSQEEALRERGELF
TRBV12-3/TRBV12-4	TRBJ2-1	ASSFLLAIHGNEQF
TRBV5-1	TRBJ2-1	ASSKGQGVYNEQF
TRBV5-1	TRBJ2-3	ASSLGQYTDTQY
TRBV12-3/TRBV12-4	TRBJ2-7	ASSFENRDEQY
TRBV5-6	TRBJ2-1	ASSLGGRRDEQF